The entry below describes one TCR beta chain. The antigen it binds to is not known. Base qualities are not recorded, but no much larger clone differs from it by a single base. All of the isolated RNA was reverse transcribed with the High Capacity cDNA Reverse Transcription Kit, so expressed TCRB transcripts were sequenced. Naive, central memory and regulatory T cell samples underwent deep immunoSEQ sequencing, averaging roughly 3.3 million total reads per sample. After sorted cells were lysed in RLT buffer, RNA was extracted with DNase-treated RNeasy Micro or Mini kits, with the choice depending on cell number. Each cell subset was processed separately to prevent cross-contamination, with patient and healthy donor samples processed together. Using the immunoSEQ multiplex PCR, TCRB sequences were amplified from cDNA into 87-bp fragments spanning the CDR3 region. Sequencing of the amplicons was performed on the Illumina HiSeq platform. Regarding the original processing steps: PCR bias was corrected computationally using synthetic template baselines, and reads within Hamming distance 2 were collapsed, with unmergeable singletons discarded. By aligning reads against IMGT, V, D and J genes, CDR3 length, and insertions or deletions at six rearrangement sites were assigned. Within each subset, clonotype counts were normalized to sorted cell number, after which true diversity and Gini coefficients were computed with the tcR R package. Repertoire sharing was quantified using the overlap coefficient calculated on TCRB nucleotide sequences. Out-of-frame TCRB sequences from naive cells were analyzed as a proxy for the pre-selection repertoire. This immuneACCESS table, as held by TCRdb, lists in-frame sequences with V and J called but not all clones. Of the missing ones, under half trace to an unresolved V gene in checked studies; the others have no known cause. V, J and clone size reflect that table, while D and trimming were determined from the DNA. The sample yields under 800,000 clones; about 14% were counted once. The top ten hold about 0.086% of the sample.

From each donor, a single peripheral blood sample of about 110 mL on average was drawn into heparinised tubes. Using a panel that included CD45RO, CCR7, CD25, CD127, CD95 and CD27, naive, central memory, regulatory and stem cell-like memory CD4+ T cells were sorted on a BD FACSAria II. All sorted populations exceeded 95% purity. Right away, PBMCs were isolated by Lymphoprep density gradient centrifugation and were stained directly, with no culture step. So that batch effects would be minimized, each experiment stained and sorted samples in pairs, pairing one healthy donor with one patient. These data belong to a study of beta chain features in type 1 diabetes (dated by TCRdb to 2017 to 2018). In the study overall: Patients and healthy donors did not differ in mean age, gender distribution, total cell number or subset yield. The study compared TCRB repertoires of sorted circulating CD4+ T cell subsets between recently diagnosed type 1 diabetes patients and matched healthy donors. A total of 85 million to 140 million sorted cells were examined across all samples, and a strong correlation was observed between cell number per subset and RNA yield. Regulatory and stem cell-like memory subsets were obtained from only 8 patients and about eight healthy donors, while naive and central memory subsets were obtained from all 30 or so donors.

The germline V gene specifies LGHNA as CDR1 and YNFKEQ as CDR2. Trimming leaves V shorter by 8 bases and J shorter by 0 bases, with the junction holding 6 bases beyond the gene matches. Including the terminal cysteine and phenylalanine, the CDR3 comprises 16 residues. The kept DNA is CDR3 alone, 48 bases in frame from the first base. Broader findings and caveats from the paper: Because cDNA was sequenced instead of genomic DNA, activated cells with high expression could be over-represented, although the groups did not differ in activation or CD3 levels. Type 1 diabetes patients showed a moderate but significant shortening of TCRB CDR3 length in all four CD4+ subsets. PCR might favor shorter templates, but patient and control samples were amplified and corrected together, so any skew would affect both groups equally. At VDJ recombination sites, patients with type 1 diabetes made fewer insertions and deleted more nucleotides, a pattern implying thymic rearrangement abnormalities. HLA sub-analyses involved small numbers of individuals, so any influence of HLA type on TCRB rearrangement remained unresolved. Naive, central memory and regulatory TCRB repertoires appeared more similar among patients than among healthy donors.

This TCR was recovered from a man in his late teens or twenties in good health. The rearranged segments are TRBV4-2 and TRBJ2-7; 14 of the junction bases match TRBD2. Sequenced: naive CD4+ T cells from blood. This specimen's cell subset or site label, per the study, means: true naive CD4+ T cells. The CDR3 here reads CASQGLAGGGSYEQYF. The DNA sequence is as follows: TGTGCCAGCCAAGGACTAGCGGGGGGCGGCTCCTACGAGCAGTACTTC.